This T cell receptor beta chain was found in a study of CD8+ T cells in alopecia areata. Study context: Twice daily, treated patients received 5 to 10 mg of oral tofacitinib. Study conclusions and caveats: Scalp samples also yield sequences from resident alphabeta T cells of normal skin. It was lesional scalp, especially alopecia totalis/universalis, that showed higher clonality than normal scalp.

Trimming pared 3 bases from V and 4 bases from J, leaving 4 bases between. Germline values: CDR1 SGHRS, CDR2 YFSETQ. The CDR3 is 11 residues long. Treatment reported: oral pan-JAK inhibitor, 5-10 mg twice daily. As the sequencing template, cDNA was produced by extracting RNA and reverse transcribing it. The repertoire was sequenced with immunoSEQ multiplex PCR; TCRdb's copy has only in-frame clones and lacks some. The data contain roughly 180,000 clones, 51% of them seen just once; the ten biggest clones take up over 9%. Of note for this clone: What it binds is unknown.

This chain joins TRBV5-1 and TRBJ1-2; D gene unclear. Here the sequenced sample was CD8+ T cells sorted from blood, taken around week 53, from a patient treated with tofacitinib. This receptor was taken from a human donor with alopecia areata. In DNA, the CDR3 is TGCGCCAGCAGCTCAATCTATGGCTACACCTTC. Translated: CASSSIYGYTF.